Following are 20 T cell receptor beta chains from one sample sequenced in a study of multiple sclerosis patients with progressive multifocal leukoencephalopathy. The time point was: before natalizumab initiation. Sequencing was performed with immunoSEQ multiplex PCR; in TCRdb, only in-frame clones are kept and a portion is missing. The sample has fewer than 35,000 clones; approximately 92% are singletons. Material for sequencing was PBMCs. The receptor source for this set is a man younger than 40 with multiple sclerosis.

The rearrangement joins TRBV7-9 to TRBJ2-2, with 8 bases matching TRBD2. Germline V lookup: CDR1 SEHNR, CDR2 FQNEAQ (reference sequence). After removal of 7 bases from V and 3 bases from J, the junction contained 4 bases not matched to a gene. The CDR3 has 14 residues. The CDR3 bases are TGTGCCAGCAACCCGGGACTAGACACCGGGGAGCTGTTTTTT. Protein sequence: CASNPGLDTGELFF.

In its sample, this clone was seen once. The chain has TRBV29-1 and TRBJ2-1; 12 nucleotides align to TRBD2. J lost 8 bases, V lost 5 bases, and 4 bases had no gene match. CDR3 size: 13 residues. Germline V gene data show CDR1 as SQVTM and CDR2 as ANQGSEA. The CDR3 reads CSVLAGGPHEQFF. In DNA, the CDR3 is TGCAGCGTTCTAGCGGGAGGGCCGCATGAGCAGTTCTTC.

This chain uses TRBV7-9 with TRBJ1-2; tentatively, D is TRBD1 (5 bases). The V end was cut by 2 bases, the J end by 8 bases, with 12 bases between. Germline CDR1 reads SEHNR; CDR2 reads FQNEAQ (reference sequence). The CDR3 covers 13 residues. The DNA for the CDR3 is TGTGCCAGCAGCTTAAGCCAGGGCAAGGGCTACACCTTC. The encoded protein is CASSLSQGKGYTF.

The gene calls are TRBV11-2 and TRBJ2-5; D ambiguous. This CDR3 has 15 amino acids. With 1 base removed from V and 5 bases from J, the gap between germline ends came to 14 bases. Germline values: CDR1 SGHAT, CDR2 FQNNGV. The CDR3 DNA sequence: TGTGCCAGCAGCTTAGTCGGGCAGAAAGTCGAGACCCAGTACTTC. It translates to CASSLVGQKVETQYF.

The V and J genes are TRBV14 and TRBJ1-2, with D hard to call. Per the germline V gene, CDR1 is SGHDN and CDR2 is FVKESK. The ends were cut back, 1 base at V and 5 bases at J, with 11 bases in the middle. CDR3 length equals 14 residues. The CDR3 DNA sequence: TGTGCCAGCAGCCAAGGTGGCCAGGAATATGGCTACACCTTC. Residues: CASSQGGQEYGYTF.

This rearrangement joins TRBV7-9 to TRBJ2-3, with TRBD2 matching over 12 bases. Trimming removed 3 bases from V and 4 bases from J; junction bases left unmatched: 5. This CDR3 region has 16 residues. Germline V gene sequence: CDR1 SEHNR, CDR2 FQNEAQ (reference sequence). The chain's CDR3 is CASSFPSGRGPDTQYF. CDR3 DNA sequence: TGTGCCAGCAGCTTCCCTAGCGGGAGGGGGCCAGATACGCAGTATTTT.

J is TRBJ2-7 and V is TRBV30; 7 nucleotides agree with TRBD1. Germline V CDR1 and CDR2: GTSNPN, SVGIG (reference sequence). The CDR3 is 13 residues long. V lost 2 bases and J lost 5; bases outside the gene matches: 6. DNA for the CDR3: TGTGCCTGGAGTACAGGGGTGTTGGACGAGCAGTACTTC. Its translation is CAWSTGVLDEQYF.

This chain links TRBV5-1 with TRBJ2-1; 7 bases are shared with TRBD2. The CDR3 is made up of 15 amino acids. Germline values: CDR1 SGHRS, CDR2 YFSETQ. The trim removed 6 bases at V and 3 bases at J, leaving 9 bases unmatched. CDR3 in DNA: TGCGCCAGCAAGGGACTACCGGGATTCTACAATGAGCAGTTCTTC. Amino acid sequence: CASKGLPGFYNEQFF. Full variable domain (missing parts from reference TRBV5-1 and TRBJ2-1): KAGVTQTPRYLIKTRGQQVTLSCSPISGHRSVSWYQQTPGQGLQFLFEYFSETQRNKGNFPGRFSGRQFSNSRSEMNVSTLELGDSALYLCASKGLPGFYNEQFFGPGTRLTVL.

The chain carries TRBV2 and TRBJ1-1, with D possibly being TRBD1 (5 bases). CDR1 and CDR2 from the germline V gene are SNHLY and FYNNEI. V was pared by 8 bases and J by 6 bases, with 10 bases between. This CDR3 region has 11 residues. CDR3 region: CASDGTAEAFF. The DNA of the CDR3 is TGTGCCAGCGACGGGACGGCTGAAGCTTTCTTT.

The chain joins TRBV6-5 to TRBJ1-5, with unresolved D. From germline, CDR1 is MNHEY and CDR2 SVGAGI. The V end was cut by 8 bases, the J end by 2 bases, with 7 bases between. This CDR3 is 12 amino acids long. CDR3 sequence (DNA): TGTGCCAGCCGCCGGGGCAATCAGCCCCAGCATTTT. Translating it yields CASRRGNQPQHF.

V gene TRBV4-3 combines with J gene TRBJ2-2, with D perhaps TRBD1 or TRBD2 (6 bases each). The CDR3 has 17 residues. V gave up 4 bases and J gave up 4 bases, with 19 bases separating them. CDR1 and CDR2 from the germline V gene are LGHNA and YSLEER. The chain's CDR3 is CASSRLSRGAGTGELFF. The CDR3 bases are TGCGCCAGCAGCCGCCTTTCTAGGGGGGCGGGCACCGGGGAGCTGTTTTTT.

The chain combines TRBV14 with TRBJ1-2; 8 bases map to TRBD1. The CDR3 sequence is 14 residues long. Trimming cost V 4 bases and J 5 bases; bases outside gene matches: 6. From germline, CDR1 is SGHDN and CDR2 FVKESK. The CDR3 DNA sequence: TGTGCCAGCAGCCGGGGACAGGCCTTTTATGGCTACACCTTC. Amino acid sequence: CASSRGQAFYGYTF.

V gene TRBV15 combines with J gene TRBJ1-3, with TRBD1 matching 9 bases. The CDR3 length is 16 residues. With 5 bases clipped from V and 2 bases from J, the junction kept 7 bases outside the gene matches. Germline-derived CDR1 and CDR2 are LNHNV and YYDKDF (reference sequence). CDR3 amino acids: CATSETRQGAGNTIYF. CDR3 DNA sequence: TGTGCCACCAGCGAAACCCGACAGGGGGCTGGAAACACCATATATTTT.

The rearrangement links TRBV9 to TRBJ1-6; D unresolved. The V and J ends lost 0 bases and 8 bases respectively, with 6 bases between them. The CDR3 is 13 amino acids. CDR1 and CDR2 (germline): SGDLS, YYNGEE. CDR3 in amino acids: CASSVEMDSPLHF. In DNA, the CDR3 is TGTGCCAGCAGCGTAGAAATGGATTCACCCCTCCACTTT.

J is TRBJ2-7 and V is TRBV19, with D possibly being TRBD2 (7 bases). Germline V lookup: CDR1 LNHDA, CDR2 SQIVND (reference sequence). The ends were cut back, 7 bases at V and 4 bases at J, with 17 bases in the middle. There are 14 residues in the CDR3. CDR3 sequence reads: CASNPGGGAYEQYF. CDR3 bases: TGTGCCAGTAATCCTGGGGGGGGCGCGTACGAGCAGTACTTC.

V and J are TRBV15 and TRBJ1-1; weak D call: TRBD1 (5 bases). This CDR3 is built from 13 residues. Per the germline V gene, CDR1 is LNHNV and CDR2 is YYDKDF (reference sequence). Trimming left V 1 base short and J 7 bases short, with 10 bases between. For the CDR3, the DNA is TGTGCCACCAGCAGAGGCAGGGCTGGTGAAGCTTTCTTT. This translates into CATSRGRAGEAFF.

This chain joins TRBV20-1 and TRBJ1-1, with D uncertain. V was shortened by 0 bases and J by 12 bases, with 11 bases between the two germline ends. The CDR3 spans 11 residues. From germline, CDR1 is DFQATT and CDR2 SNEGSKA (reference sequence). The DNA for the CDR3 is TGCAGTGCTAGAGAAGCCCTAGCGCCTTTCTTT. Translating it yields CSAREALAPFF.

This clone was detected only once. The chain joins TRBV7-9 to TRBJ2-2; D not certain. The CDR3 spans 15 residues. With 7 bases removed from V and 1 base from J, the gap between germline ends came to 13 bases. Germline V lookup: CDR1 SEHNR, CDR2 FQNEAQ (reference sequence). The CDR3 region has the DNA TGTGCCAGCATCCCCCGACGCGGGAACACCGGGGAGCTGTTTTTT. Its translation: CASIPRRGNTGELFF.

The V call is TRBV27, the J call TRBJ2-1; no definite D call. CDR3 length equals 13 residues. V was clipped by 2 bases and J by 10 bases, with 12 bases between them. Germline values: CDR1 MNHEY, CDR2 SMNVEV (reference sequence). For the CDR3, the DNA is TGTGCCAGCAGTTTACCCCCGTCGGAGGAGCAGTTCTTC. It translates to CASSLPPSEEQFF.

The rearrangement joins TRBV5-1 to TRBJ1-1; D is ambiguous. The V end was cut by 4 bases, the J end by 11 bases, with 15 bases between. CDR3 length: 12 residues. Germline loops: CDR1 SGHRS, CDR2 YFSETQ. The CDR3 DNA reads TGCGCCAGCAGCCCAGAAGGCGGAAGGGCTTTCTTT. Translation: CASSPEGGRAFF.